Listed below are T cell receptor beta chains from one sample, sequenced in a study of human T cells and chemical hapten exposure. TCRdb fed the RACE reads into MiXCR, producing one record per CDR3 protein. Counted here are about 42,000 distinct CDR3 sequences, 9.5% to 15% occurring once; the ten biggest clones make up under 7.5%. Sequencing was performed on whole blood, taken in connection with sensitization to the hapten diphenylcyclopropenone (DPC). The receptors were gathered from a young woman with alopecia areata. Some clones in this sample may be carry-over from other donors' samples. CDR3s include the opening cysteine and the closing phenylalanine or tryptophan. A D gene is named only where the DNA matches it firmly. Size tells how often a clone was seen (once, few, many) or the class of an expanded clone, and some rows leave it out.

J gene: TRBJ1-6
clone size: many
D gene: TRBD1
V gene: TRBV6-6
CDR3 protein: CASSPGTVGFSPLHF
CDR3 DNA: TGTGCCAGCAGCCCCGGGACAGTGGGCTTTTCACCCCTCCACTTT

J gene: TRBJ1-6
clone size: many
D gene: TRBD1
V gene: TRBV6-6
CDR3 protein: CASRLPTGTGPPDFHF
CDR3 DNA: TGTGCCAGCAGACTTCCTACCGGGACAGGGCCTCCGGACTTCCACTTT

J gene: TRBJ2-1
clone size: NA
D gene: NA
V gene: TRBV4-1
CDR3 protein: CASSQDRGLAYNEQFF
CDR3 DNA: TGCGCCAGCAGCCAAGATAGGGGTTTAGCGTACAATGAGCAGTTCTTC

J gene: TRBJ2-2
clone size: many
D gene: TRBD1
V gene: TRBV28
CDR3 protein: CASSTGGQSTGELFF
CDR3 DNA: TGTGCCAGCAGCACAGGGGGCCAGAGCACCGGGGAGCTGTTTTTT

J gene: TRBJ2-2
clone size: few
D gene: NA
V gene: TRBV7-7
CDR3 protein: CATPGGGPGELFF
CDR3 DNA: TGTGCTACCCCAGGAGGGGGCCCCGGGGAGCTGTTTTTT

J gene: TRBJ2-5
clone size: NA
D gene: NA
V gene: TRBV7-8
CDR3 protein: CASSSSPAGETQYF
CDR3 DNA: TGTGCCAGCAGCTCCTCCCCTGCGGGCGAGACCCAGTACTTC

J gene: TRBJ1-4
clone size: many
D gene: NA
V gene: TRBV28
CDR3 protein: CASGRGNFGPKMLFF
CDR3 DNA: TGTGCCAGCGGGCGGGGGAATTTTGGCCCGAAAATGCTGTTTTTT

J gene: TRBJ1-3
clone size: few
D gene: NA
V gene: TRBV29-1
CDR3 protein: CSVSTVPLSGNTIYF
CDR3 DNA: TGCAGCGTTTCCACAGTACCTCTCTCTGGAAACACCATATATTTT

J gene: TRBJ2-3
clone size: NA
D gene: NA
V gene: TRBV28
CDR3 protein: CASSPPASGPRASDTQYF
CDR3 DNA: TGTGCCAGCAGTCCACCTGCCTCCGGCCCAAGGGCATCAGATACGCAGTATTTT

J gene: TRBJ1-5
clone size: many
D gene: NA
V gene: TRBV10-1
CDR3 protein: CASSEGSGQGNQPQHF
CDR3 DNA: TGCGCCAGCAGTGAGGGTTCGGGTCAGGGCAATCAGCCCCAGCATTTT

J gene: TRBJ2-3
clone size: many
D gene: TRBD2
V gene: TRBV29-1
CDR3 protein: CSVDGAGGSDTQYF
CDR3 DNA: TGCAGCGTTGACGGAGCGGGAGGCTCAGATACGCAGTATTTT

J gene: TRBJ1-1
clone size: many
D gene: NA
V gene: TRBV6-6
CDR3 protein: CASSSLLAYSVNTEAFF
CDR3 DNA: TGTGCCAGCAGTTCCTTACTCGCATACTCAGTGAACACTGAAGCTTTCTTT

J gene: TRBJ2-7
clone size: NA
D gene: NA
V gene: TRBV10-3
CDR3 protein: CAISGTVKSSYEQYF
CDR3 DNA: TGTGCCATCAGTGGGACAGTGAAAAGCTCCTACGAGCAGTACTTC

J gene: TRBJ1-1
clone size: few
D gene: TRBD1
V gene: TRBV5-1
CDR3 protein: CASSLGQGGEAFF
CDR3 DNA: TGCGCCAGCAGCTTGGGACAGGGAGGTGAAGCTTTCTTT

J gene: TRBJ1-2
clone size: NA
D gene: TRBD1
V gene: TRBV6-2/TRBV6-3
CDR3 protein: CASSSLPGTGKIGYTF
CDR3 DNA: TGTGCCAGCAGTTCATTGCCCGGGACAGGCAAAATTGGCTACACCTTC

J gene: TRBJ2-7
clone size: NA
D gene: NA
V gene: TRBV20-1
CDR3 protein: CSARAIAGIDYEQYF
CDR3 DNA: TGCAGTGCTAGAGCCATCGCGGGGATTGATTACGAGCAGTACTTC

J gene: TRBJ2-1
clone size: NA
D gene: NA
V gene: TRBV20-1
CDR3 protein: CSAIIEVKGEQFF
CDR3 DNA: TGCAGTGCCATAATAGAGGTTAAGGGTGAGCAGTTCTTC

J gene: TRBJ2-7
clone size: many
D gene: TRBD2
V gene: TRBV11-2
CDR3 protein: CASSSGLGSNYEQYF
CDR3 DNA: TGTGCCAGCAGCTCGGGACTAGGGTCAAACTACGAGCAGTACTTC

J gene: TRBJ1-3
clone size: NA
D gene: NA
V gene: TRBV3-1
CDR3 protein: CASSSRDRSGNTIYF
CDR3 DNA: TGTGCCAGCAGCTCCCGGGACCGCTCTGGAAACACCATATATTTT

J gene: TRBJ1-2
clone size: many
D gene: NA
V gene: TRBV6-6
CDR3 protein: CASSPSSSGLAGYTF
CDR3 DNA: TGTGCCAGCAGTCCATCATCAAGCGGGTTAGCGGGCTACACCTTC

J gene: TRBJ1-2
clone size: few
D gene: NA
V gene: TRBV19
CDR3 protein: CASNAGKNPADGYTF
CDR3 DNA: TGTGCCAGTAATGCAGGGAAGAACCCGGCTGATGGCTACACCTTC

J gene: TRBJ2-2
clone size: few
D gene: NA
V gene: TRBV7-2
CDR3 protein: CASAAQAPGELFF
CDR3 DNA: TGTGCCAGCGCCGCACAGGCCCCTGGGGAGCTGTTTTTT

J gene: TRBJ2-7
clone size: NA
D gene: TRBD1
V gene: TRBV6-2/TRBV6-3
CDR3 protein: CASRSRDRESGKASYEQYF
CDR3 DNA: TGTGCCAGCAGATCCCGGGACAGGGAAAGCGGGAAGGCCTCCTACGAGCAGTACTTC

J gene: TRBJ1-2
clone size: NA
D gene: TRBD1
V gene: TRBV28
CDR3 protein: CASSSGGSGYGYTF
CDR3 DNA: TGTGCCAGCAGTTCAGGGGGCAGCGGCTATGGCTACACCTTC

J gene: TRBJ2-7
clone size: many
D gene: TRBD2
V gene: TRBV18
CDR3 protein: CASSAASGSYEQYF
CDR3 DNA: TGTGCCAGCTCAGCGGCTAGCGGGAGTTACGAGCAGTACTTC

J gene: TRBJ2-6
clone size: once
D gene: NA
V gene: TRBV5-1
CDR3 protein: CATRSGVNSGANVLTF
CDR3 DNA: TGCGCCACCCGAAGTGGGGTCAACTCTGGGGCCAACGTCCTGACTTTC

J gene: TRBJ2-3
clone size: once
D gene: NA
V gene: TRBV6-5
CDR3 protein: CASSTRQTPTDTQYF
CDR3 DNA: TGTGCCAGCAGTACACGACAGACCCCCACAGATACGCAGTATTTT

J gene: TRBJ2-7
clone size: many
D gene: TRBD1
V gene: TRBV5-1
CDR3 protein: CASKADRGASEQYF
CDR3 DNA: TGCGCCAGCAAGGCGGACAGGGGGGCTTCCGAGCAGTACTTC

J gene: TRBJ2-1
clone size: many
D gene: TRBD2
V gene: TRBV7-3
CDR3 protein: CASSLLGGSYNEQFF
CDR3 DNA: TGTGCCAGCAGCTTACTGGGCGGGAGTTACAATGAGCAGTTCTTC

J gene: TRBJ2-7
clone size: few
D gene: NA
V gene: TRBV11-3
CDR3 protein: CASSLMGKEDPFRGYEQYF
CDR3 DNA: TGTGCCAGCAGCTTAATGGGAAAGGAGGACCCCTTCAGGGGCTACGAGCAGTACTTC

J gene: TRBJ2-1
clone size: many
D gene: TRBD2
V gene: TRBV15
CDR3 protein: CATSRLAGSNNEQFF
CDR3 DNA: TGTGCCACCAGCAGACTAGCGGGGAGCAACAATGAGCAGTTCTTC

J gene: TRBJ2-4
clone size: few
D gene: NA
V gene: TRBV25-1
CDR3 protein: CAGDGDKQNIQYF
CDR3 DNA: TGTGCCGGCGACGGAGACAAACAAAACATTCAGTACTTC

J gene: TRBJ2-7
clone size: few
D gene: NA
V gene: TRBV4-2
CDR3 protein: CASSQHTGYYEQYF
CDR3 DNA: TGTGCCAGCAGCCAACACACAGGTTACTACGAGCAGTACTTC

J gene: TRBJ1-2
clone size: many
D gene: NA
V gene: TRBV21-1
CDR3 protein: CASSLEAQAVLMDGYTF
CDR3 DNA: TGTGCCAGCAGCCTGGAGGCACAGGCGGTCCTAATGGATGGCTACACCTTC

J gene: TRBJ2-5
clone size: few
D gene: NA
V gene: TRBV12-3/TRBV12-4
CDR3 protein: CASSSMGTETQYF
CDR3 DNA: TGTGCCAGCAGTTCTATGGGGACGGAGACCCAGTACTTC

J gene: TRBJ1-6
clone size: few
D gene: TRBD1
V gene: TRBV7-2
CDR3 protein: CASSPTGQKNSPLHF
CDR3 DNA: TGTGCCAGCAGCCCCACGGGACAGAAGAATTCACCCCTCCACTTT

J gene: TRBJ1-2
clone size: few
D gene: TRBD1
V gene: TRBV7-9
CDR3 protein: CASSGYRGPNYGYTF
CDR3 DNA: TGTGCCAGCAGCGGATACAGGGGGCCGAACTATGGCTACACCTTC

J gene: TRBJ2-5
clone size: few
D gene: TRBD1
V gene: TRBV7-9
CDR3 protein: CASTDRGRETQYF
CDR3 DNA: TGTGCCAGCACTGACAGGGGAAGAGAGACCCAGTACTTC

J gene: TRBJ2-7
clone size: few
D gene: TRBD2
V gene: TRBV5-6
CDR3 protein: CASSLGLAGVSYEQYF
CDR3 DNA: TGTGCCAGCAGCTTGGGACTAGCGGGGGTCTCCTACGAGCAGTACTTC

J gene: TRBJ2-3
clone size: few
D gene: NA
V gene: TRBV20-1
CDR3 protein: CSARDPLRLASTDTQYF
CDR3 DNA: TGCAGTGCTAGAGATCCGCTTCGGCTAGCCAGCACAGATACGCAGTATTTT